This T cell receptor (beta chain) was documented in a study of cytomegalovirus exposure and HLA in healthy donors. Primers: 60 Vbeta forward and 13 Jbeta reverse. Produced via immunoSEQ multiplex PCR; TCRdb's table is partial and in-frame only. This table has some 110,000 clones, approximately 80% appearing once. Trimming removed 4 bases from V and 2 bases from J; junction bases left unmatched: 18. The germline gives CDR1 LNHNV, CDR2 YYDKDF (reference sequence). The CDR3 consists of 19 residues. Comments on this clone: As yet, its antigen is unknown.

Whole-study results and caveats: Later genetic work tied a missense DCLRE1C variant to beta-chain V and J trimming.

Source material: PBMCs. This receptor was identified in a woman between 25 and 40 years old in good health and CMV-seronegative. The V call is TRBV15, the J call TRBJ2-3; 7 bases are shared with TRBD1. DNA of the CDR3: TGTGCCACCAGCACAGTTACAGGGGTCCCACCCAAATCCACAGATACGCAGTATTTT. It codes for CATSTVTGVPPKSTDTQYF.